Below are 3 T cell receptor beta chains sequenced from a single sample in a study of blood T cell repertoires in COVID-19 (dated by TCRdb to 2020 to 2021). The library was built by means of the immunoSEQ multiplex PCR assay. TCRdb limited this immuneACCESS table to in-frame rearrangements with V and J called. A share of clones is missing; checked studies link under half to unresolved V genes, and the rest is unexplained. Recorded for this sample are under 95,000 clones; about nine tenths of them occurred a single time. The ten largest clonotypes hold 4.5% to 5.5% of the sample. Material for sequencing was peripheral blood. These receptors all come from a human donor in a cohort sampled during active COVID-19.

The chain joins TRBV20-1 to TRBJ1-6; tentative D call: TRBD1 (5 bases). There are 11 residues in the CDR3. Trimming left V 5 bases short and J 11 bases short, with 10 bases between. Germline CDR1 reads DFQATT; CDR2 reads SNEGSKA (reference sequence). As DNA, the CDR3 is TGCAGTGCTGGGGGGACGACACCCCTCCACTTT. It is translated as CSAGGTTPLHF.

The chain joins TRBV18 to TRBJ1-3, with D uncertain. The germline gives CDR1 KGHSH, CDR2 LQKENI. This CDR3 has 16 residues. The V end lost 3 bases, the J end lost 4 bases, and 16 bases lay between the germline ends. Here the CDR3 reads CASSPGRTAGGNTIYF. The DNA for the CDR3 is TGTGCCAGCTCACCCGGGAGGACGGCCGGAGGAAACACCATATATTTT.

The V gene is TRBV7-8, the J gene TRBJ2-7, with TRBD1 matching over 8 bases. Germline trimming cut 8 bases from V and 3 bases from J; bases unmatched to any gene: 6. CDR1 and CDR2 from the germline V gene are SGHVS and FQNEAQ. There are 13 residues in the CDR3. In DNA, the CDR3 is TGTGCCAGCGGCACCGGACAGGGCTACGAGCAGTACTTC. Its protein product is CASGTGQGYEQYF.